The 24 T cell receptor beta chains reported below all come from one sample, sequenced in a study of blood T cell repertoires in COVID-19. Only in-frame clones appear in the TCRdb table, and some are missing; sequencing was by immunoSEQ multiplex PCR. This table holds just under 350,000 clones, around 83% found once. What was sequenced was peripheral blood. The source is a man under 40 with active or convalescent COVID-19.

The chain joins TRBV3-1 (or the pseudogene TRBV3-2) to TRBJ1-5, with 7 positions matching TRBD1. The germline V gene has CDR1 LGHDT and CDR2 YNNKEL (reference sequence). V shed 3 bases, J shed 3 bases, and the junction held 5 bases outside the gene matches. The CDR3 runs 15 residues. CDR3 sequence reads: CASSQATGTNQPQHF. CDR3 nucleotides: TGTGCCAGCAGCCAGGCGACAGGGACCAATCAGCCCCAGCATTTT.

The table lists this clone with a count of one. This sequence joins TRBV10-3 and TRBJ1-1; 7 positions match TRBD1. The CDR3 runs to 16 residues. Germline loops: CDR1 ENHRY, CDR2 SYGVKD. J lost 5 bases, V lost 0 bases, and 9 bases had no gene match. The DNA for the CDR3 is TGTGCCATCAGTGAGTCTCAGGGGGGAATAGGAACTGAAGCTTTCTTT. Encoded protein: CAISESQGGIGTEAFF.

This clone was observed a few times. This chain joins TRBV9 and TRBJ2-2, with D maybe TRBD2 (6 bases). Trimming cost V 4 bases and J 0 bases, with 16 bases left between them. The CDR3 runs 17 residues. Germline V gene data show CDR1 as SGDLS and CDR2 as YYNGEE. The CDR3 region is CASSPYWGDANTGELFF. In DNA form, the CDR3 reads TGTGCCAGCAGCCCCTATTGGGGGGACGCGAACACCGGGGAGCTGTTTTTT.

This chain joins TRBV6-5 and TRBJ2-2, with 8 bases fitting TRBD1. Germline V gene sequence: CDR1 MNHEY, CDR2 SVGAGI. There are 15 residues in the CDR3. Unmatched junction bases numbered 9, after V lost 9 bases and J lost 3 bases. This chain's CDR3 is CASGGLDRDTGELFF. The CDR3 DNA is TGTGCCAGTGGGGGGCTGGACAGGGACACCGGGGAGCTGTTTTTT.

The gene calls are TRBV28 and TRBJ2-7, with 7 nucleotides matching TRBD1. Germline assignment: CDR1 MDHEN and CDR2 SYDVKM. V gave up 9 bases and J gave up 2 bases; unmatched junction bases: 10. This CDR3 spans 14 amino acids. The CDR3 DNA reads TGTGCCAGACCCGACAGGGTGAGGGCCTACGAGCAGTACTTC. Residues: CARPDRVRAYEQYF.

The CDR3 protein is CAWSPTYNEQFF. For the CDR3, the DNA is TGTGCCTGGAGCCCGACTTACAATGAGCAGTTCTTC. The chain is built from TRBV30 and TRBJ2-1; no definite D call. CDR3 length: 12 residues. CDR1 and CDR2 from the germline V gene are GTSNPN and SVGIG (reference sequence). Trimming took off 3 bases at V and 4 bases at J, with 7 bases between the two ends.

For this clone: The conserved final phenylalanine or tryptophan is absent from the CDR3, which likely points to a read error. The limits of the CDR3 on the DNA are not certain, so only TCRdb's listed CDR3 is given. The chain links TRBV21-1 to TRBJ2-2; the table's D call, TRBD1, has no DNA check behind it. TRBV21-1 is a listed pseudogene. The CDR3 is made up of 10 amino acids, end residues included. The CDR3 sequence: CAILKTGTNL.

The chain couples TRBV28 to TRBJ1-2, with D tentatively TRBD1 (5 bases). Trimming left V 5 bases short and J 7 bases short, with 17 bases between. CDR3 length: 14 amino acids. CDR1 and CDR2 from the germline V gene are MDHEN and SYDVKM. The CDR3 region has the DNA TGTGCCAGCAGTATACAGGACGGGAGAGGTGGCTACACCTTC. Encoded protein: CASSIQDGRGGYTF.

This chain joins TRBV7-9 and TRBJ1-2, with 8 bases that match TRBD1. The CDR3 is 13 amino acids. Germline lookup yields CDR1 SEHNR and CDR2 FQNEAQ (reference sequence). The V gene end was trimmed by 7 bases and the J gene end by 8 bases; junction bases not matched to a gene: 9. The CDR3 nucleotides are TGTGCCAGCACCGGGCGGACAGGGATAGGCTACACCTTC. Amino acid sequence: CASTGRTGIGYTF.

This sequence joins TRBV28 and TRBJ2-5, with D perhaps TRBD1 (6 bases). The CDR3 is made up of 16 amino acids. Trimming took off 1 base at V and 4 bases at J, with 16 bases between the two ends. Germline CDR1 is MDHEN and CDR2 is SYDVKM. The CDR3 region has the DNA TGTGCCAGCAGTTTATTGGGCAGGGGTGTAGGAGAGACCCAGTACTTC. Protein: CASSLLGRGVGETQYF. Supplemented by reference TRBV28 and TRBJ2-5, the full variable domain reads DVKVTQSSRYLVKRTGEKVFLECVQDMDHENMFWYRQDPGLGLRLIYFSYDVKMKEKGDIPEGYSVSREKKERFSLILESASTNQTSMYLCASSLLGRGVGETQYFGPGTRLLVL.

The chain uses TRBV24-1 and TRBJ2-1; TRBD2 matches 8 bases. Per germline, CDR1 KGHDR and CDR2 SFDVKD. The V and J ends lost 8 bases and 8 bases, in that order; junction bases with no gene match: 16. The CDR3 sequence is 16 residues long. The CDR3 here is CATIPAERGSWDEQFF. The DNA of the CDR3 is TGTGCCACCATACCGGCGGAGCGGGGGAGTTGGGATGAGCAGTTCTTC.

V gene TRBV6-5 combines with J gene TRBJ1-3; D is unresolved. V was cut by 6 bases and J by 2 bases, with 11 bases left in between. The germline V gene has CDR1 MNHEY and CDR2 SVGAGI. The CDR3 extends over 14 amino acids. CDR3 sequence reads: CASSPSDTGNTIYF. The DNA for the CDR3 is TGTGCCAGCAGCCCCAGCGATACTGGAAACACCATATATTTT.

The genes are TRBV10-3 and TRBJ2-7, with a tentative D call TRBD1 (5 bases). CDR3 length: 14 residues. Between the trimmed V and J ends, which lost 4 bases and 3 bases, there was a span of 13 bases. The germline CDR1 and CDR2 sequences are ENHRY and SYGVKD. The CDR3 spells CAISGQGRDYEQYF. The CDR3 DNA sequence: TGTGCCATCAGTGGGCAGGGTCGAGACTACGAGCAGTACTTC.

V is TRBV7-9 and J is TRBJ1-5; a weak D match, TRBD1 (6 bases). The V gene lost 2 bases and the J gene lost 9 bases, with 26 bases spanning the gap. CDR3 length: 18 residues. Germline CDR1 is SEHNR and CDR2 is FQNEAQ (reference sequence). The CDR3 nucleotides read TGTGCCAGCAGCTTATTGCTGATCGGACAGACCCCCGAGGGGCCCCAGCATTTT. It yields the protein CASSLLLIGQTPEGPQHF.

In its sample, this clone was seen once. The J gene is TRBJ2-1, the V gene TRBV30, with D uncertain. The length of the CDR3 is 12 residues. The germline gives CDR1 GTSNPN, CDR2 SVGIG (reference sequence). V was pared by 3 bases and J by 2 bases, with 5 bases between. The CDR3 region is CAWSPAYNEQFF. The CDR3, as DNA: TGTGCCTGGAGCCCAGCCTACAATGAGCAGTTCTTC.

The chain links TRBV6-5 to TRBJ2-2; D ambiguous. Trimming took 3 bases from V and 13 from J, leaving 15 bases between them. Germline loops: CDR1 MNHEY, CDR2 SVGAGI. The CDR3 consists of 13 residues. The CDR3 loop reads CASSYFSQKRLFF. In nucleotides, the CDR3 is TGTGCCAGCAGTTATTTTAGCCAGAAGCGGCTGTTTTTT.

This clone has only a few counts. This chain uses TRBV18 with TRBJ1-5, with a tentative D call TRBD1 (6 bases). Germline CDR1 KGHSH, CDR2 LQKENI. The CDR3 sequence is 13 residues long. The ends were cut back, 4 bases at V and 7 bases at J, with 11 bases in the middle. The CDR3 DNA follows: TGTGCCAGCTCACAGGGGGTAAGGCAGCCCCAGCATTTT. It yields the protein CASSQGVRQPQHF.

This clone showed up just a few times. The V and J genes are TRBV9 and TRBJ2-7, with D maybe TRBD2 (5 bases). The CDR3 has 17 amino acids. Germline loops: CDR1 SGDLS, CDR2 YYNGEE. Trimming pared 4 bases from V and 0 bases from J, leaving 20 bases between. The CDR3 DNA reads TGTGCCAGCAGCCCCCGTCCGTGGGGAGTGGGCTCCTACGAGCAGTACTTC. This codes for CASSPRPWGVGSYEQYF. The full variable domain, in which reference TRBV9 and TRBJ2-7 provide the parts outside the CDR3, is DSGVTQTPKHLITATGQRVTLRCSPRSGDLSVYWYQQSLDQGLQFLIQYYNGEERAKGNILERFSAQQFPDLHSELNLSSLELGDSALYFCASSPRPWGVGSYEQYFGPGTRLTVT.

This chain uses TRBV6-2 or TRBV6-3 with TRBJ2-1; the match to TRBD2 covers 11 bases. This CDR3 is built from 15 residues. V was pared by 4 bases and J by 4 bases, with 3 bases of the junction left unmatched. Per germline, CDR1 MNHEY and CDR2 SVGEGT. The CDR3 here is CASSSLAGGYNEQFF. The CDR3 DNA follows: TGTGCCAGCAGTTCTCTAGCGGGAGGTTACAATGAGCAGTTCTTC.

The CDR3 is CASSRAGTGVLGELFF. The CDR3 region has the DNA TGTGCCAGCAGCCGCGCCGGGACAGGGGTGCTAGGGGAGCTGTTTTTT. The chain has TRBV5-6 and TRBJ2-2, with 10 bases lining up with TRBD1. Per germline, CDR1 SGHDT and CDR2 YYEEEE. This CDR3 spans 16 amino acids. V lost 4 bases to trimming and J lost 8 bases; unmatched junction nucleotides: 11.

This clone was detected a few times. V and J are TRBV28 and TRBJ2-7; 9 bases agree with TRBD2. CDR1 is MDHEN and CDR2 is SYDVKM in the germline V gene. This CDR3 has 16 amino acids. Unmatched junction bases numbered 6, after V lost 0 bases and J lost 3 bases. The CDR3 sequence: CASSLWGLAGSYEQYF. CDR3 coding DNA: TGTGCCAGCAGTTTATGGGGCCTAGCGGGGAGCTACGAGCAGTACTTC. Filled out from reference TRBV28 and TRBJ2-7, the complete variable domain reads DVKVTQSSRYLVKRTGEKVFLECVQDMDHENMFWYRQDPGLGLRLIYFSYDVKMKEKGDIPEGYSVSREKKERFSLILESASTNQTSMYLCASSLWGLAGSYEQYFGPGTRLTVT.

This chain connects TRBV7-8 to TRBJ1-4; 7 nucleotides align to TRBD1. The germline V gene encodes CDR1 SGHVS and CDR2 FQNEAQ. This CDR3 has 14 residues. After removal of 7 bases from V and 6 bases from J, the junction contained 8 bases not matched to a gene. The CDR3 sequence is CASTEDRVYEKLFF. DNA for the CDR3: TGTGCCAGCACCGAAGACAGGGTTTATGAAAAACTGTTTTTT.

This chain joins TRBV12-3 or TRBV12-4 and TRBJ2-7; 11 bases align to TRBD2. The CDR3 runs to 12 residues. V lost 8 bases and J lost 3; bases outside the gene matches: 0. In nucleotides, the CDR3 is TGTGCCAGCGGGACTAGCGGCTACGAGCAGTACTTC. This codes for CASGTSGYEQYF.

The rearrangement links TRBV5-1 to TRBJ2-2; the match to TRBD2 covers 7 bases. This CDR3 has 15 amino acids. V trimming: 9 bases; J trimming: 4 bases; junction bases outside the gene matches: 12. Germline CDR1 SGHRS, CDR2 YFSETQ. The CDR3: CATGEGVRSTGELFF. DNA of the CDR3: TGCGCCACCGGGGAGGGCGTTCGGTCCACCGGGGAGCTGTTTTTT.